This T cell receptor (beta chain) originates from a study of post-analysis software for immune sequencing data. J lost 6 bases, V lost 0 bases, and 3 bases had no gene match. Germline lookup yields CDR1 DFQATT and CDR2 SNEGSKA (reference sequence). The CDR3 length is 14 residues. Study-level findings and limits: Several TRBV segments were more frequent in patients than controls; TRBV5-6, TRBV5-1 and TRBV20-1 belonged to this group. F measure clustering grouped samples strongly by preparation batch.

Included in the TCR beta cDNA libraries were unique molecular identifiers. Input amounts of roughly 0.85 to 10 million T cells were used. These gave around 500,000 cDNA molecules, so each molecule approximated one T cell. TCRdb re-called the PCR reads with MiXCR, one entry per CDR3 protein. The data show hundreds of thousands of distinct CDR3 sequences, approximately 30% seen once. As concerns this clonotype: Its target is unknown.

Sequenced: blood. This clonotype was sampled from a girl aged 5-17 years with multiple sclerosis. This chain connects TRBV20-1 to TRBJ2-1; 9 positions match TRBD2. DNA of the CDR3: TGCAGTGCTAGAGATGCGGGGGGGATCAATGAGCAGTTCTTC. This translates into CSARDAGGINEQFF.